The source of this T cell receptor beta chain is a study of vaccination effects on CD4 cells after COVID-19. With the ViraFEST assay, the study expanded antigen-specific CD4+ T cells using viral peptide pools, then sequenced them. Culture proceeded for 10 days, and CD4+ T cells were then isolated. Vaccination of participants consisted of two doses of either the BNT162b2 or mRNA-1273 vaccine. Every well housed around 2 million PBMC, which grew in culture alongside around 9.9 IU/ml IL-2 and 10 ug/ml peptides. Replacing half the medium with IL-2 medium was done on days 3 and 7. Trimming stripped 6 bases from V and 3 bases from J, with 11 bases between. Germline assignment: CDR1 MNHEY and CDR2 SVGAGI. The CDR3 runs to 13 residues. Comment on this clone: Its cognate antigen is unknown.

Repertoires were generated with immunoSEQ multiplex PCR, while TCRdb's copy carries only in-frame clones and drops some. The sample carries roughly 32,000 clones, roughly two thirds recorded once. The input for sequencing was CD4+ T cells from PBMCs cultured with HCoV-229E spike peptides, taken after COVID-19 vaccination. The sequence was obtained from a human donor who received a COVID-19 vaccine. The rearrangement links TRBV6-5 to TRBJ1-2, with a tentative D call TRBD1 (5 bases). The CDR3 protein is CASRATEDYGYTF. The CDR3 DNA reads as TGTGCCAGCAGGGCGACAGAAGACTATGGCTACACCTTC.